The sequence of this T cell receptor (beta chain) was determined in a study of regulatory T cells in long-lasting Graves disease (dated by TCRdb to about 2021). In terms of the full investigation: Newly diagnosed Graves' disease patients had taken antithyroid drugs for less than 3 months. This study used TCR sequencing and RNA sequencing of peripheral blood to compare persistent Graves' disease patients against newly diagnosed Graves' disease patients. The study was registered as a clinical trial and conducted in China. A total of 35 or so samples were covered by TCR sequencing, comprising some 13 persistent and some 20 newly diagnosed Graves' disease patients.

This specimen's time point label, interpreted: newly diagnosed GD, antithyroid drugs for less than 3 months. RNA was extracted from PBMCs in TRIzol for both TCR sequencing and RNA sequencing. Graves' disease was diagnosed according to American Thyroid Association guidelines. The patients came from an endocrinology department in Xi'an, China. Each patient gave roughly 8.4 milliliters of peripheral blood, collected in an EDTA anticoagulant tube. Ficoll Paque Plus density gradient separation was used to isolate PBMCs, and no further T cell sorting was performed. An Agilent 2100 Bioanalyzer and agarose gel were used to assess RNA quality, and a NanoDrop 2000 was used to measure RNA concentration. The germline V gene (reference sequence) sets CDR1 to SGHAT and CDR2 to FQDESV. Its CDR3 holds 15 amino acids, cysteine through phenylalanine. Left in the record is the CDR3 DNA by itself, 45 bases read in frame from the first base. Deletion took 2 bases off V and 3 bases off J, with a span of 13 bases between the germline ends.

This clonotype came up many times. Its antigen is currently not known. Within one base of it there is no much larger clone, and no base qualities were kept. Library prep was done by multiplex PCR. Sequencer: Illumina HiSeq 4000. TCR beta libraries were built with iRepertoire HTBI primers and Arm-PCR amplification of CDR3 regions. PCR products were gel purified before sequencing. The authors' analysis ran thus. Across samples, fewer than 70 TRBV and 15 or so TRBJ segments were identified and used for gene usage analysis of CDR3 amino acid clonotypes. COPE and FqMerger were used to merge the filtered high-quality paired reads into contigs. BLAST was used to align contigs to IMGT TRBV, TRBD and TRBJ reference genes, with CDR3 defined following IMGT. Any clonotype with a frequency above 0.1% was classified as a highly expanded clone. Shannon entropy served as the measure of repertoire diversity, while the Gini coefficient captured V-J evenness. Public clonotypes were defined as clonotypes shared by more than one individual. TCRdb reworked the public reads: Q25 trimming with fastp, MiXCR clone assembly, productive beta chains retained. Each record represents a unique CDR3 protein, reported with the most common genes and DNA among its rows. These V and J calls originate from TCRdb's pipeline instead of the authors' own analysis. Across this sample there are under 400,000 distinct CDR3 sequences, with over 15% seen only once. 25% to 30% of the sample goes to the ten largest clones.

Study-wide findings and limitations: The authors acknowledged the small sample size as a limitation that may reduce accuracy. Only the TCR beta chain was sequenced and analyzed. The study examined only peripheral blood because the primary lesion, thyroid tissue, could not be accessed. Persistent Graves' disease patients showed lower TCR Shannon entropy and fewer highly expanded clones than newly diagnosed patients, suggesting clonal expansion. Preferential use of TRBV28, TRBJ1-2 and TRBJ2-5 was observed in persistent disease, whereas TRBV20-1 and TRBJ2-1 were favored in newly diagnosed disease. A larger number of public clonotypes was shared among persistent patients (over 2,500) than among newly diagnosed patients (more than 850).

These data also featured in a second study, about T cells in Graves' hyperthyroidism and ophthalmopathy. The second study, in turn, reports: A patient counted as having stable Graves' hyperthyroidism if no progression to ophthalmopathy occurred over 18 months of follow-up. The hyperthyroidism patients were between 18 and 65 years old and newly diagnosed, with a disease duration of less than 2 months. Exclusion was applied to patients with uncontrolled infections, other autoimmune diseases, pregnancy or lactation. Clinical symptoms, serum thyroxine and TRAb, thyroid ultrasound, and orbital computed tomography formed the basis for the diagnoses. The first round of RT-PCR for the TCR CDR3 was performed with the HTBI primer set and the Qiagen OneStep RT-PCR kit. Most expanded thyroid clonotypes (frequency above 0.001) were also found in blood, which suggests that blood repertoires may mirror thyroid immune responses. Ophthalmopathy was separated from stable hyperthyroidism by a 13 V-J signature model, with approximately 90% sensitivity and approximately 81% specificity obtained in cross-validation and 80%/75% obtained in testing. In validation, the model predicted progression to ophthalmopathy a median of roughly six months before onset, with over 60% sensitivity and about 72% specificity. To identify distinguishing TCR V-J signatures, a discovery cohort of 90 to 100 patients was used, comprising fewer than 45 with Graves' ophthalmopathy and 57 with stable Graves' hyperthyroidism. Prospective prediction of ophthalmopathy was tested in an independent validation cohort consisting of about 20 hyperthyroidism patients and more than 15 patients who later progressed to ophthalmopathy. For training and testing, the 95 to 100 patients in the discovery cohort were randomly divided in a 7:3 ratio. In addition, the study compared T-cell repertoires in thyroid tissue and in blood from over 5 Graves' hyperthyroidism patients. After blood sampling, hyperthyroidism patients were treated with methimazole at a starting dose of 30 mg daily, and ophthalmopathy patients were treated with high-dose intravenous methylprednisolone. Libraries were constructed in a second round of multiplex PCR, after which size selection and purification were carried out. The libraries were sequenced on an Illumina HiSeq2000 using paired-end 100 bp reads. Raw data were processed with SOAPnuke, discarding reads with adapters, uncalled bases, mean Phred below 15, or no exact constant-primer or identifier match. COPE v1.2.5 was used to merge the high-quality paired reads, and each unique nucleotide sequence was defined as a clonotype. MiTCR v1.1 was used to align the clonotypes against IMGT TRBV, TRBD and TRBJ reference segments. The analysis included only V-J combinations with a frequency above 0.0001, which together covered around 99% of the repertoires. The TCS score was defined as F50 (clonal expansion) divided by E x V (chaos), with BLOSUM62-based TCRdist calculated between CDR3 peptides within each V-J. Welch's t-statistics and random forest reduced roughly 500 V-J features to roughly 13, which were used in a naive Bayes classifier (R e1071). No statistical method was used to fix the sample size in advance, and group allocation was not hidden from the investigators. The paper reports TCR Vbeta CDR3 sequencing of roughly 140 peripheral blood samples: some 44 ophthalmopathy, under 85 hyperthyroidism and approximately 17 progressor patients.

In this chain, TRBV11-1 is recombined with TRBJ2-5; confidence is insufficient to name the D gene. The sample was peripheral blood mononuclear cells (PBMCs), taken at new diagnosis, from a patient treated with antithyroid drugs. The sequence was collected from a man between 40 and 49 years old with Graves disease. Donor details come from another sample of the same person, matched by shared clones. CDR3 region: CASSLLPTLEETQYF. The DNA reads TGTGCCAGCAGCTTACTACCGACCCTAGAAGAGACCCAGTACTTC.